This is a list of T cell receptor beta chains from one sample in a study of T cell repertoires in cytomegalovirus infection. TCRdb reprocessed the reads with MiXCR, giving one entry per CDR3 protein. The sample has approximately 700,000 distinct CDR3 sequences, approximately 40% seen once; the top ten hold 2.5% to 3.5%. Sequenced: PBMCs. The origin of the receptors is a human donor in good health (CMV status not recorded). Some clones in this sample may be carry-over from other donors' samples. The CDR3 runs from the conserved cysteine through the conserved F or W. The order of the fields is J gene, clone size, D gene, CDR3 length, V gene, CDR3 protein, CDR3 DNA. A D gene is named only where the DNA matches it firmly. Clone size, where shown, is once, few, many, or a class for clones that have expanded.

j_call: TRBJ1-1; clone_size: many; d_call: TRBD1; cdr3_length: 14; v_call: TRBV6-1; cdr3_aa: CASSSHRGSTEAFF; cdr3_nt: TGTGCCAGCAGTTCTCACAGGGGGAGTACTGAAGCTTTCTTT
j_call: TRBJ2-1; clone_size: NA; d_call: TRBD2; cdr3_length: 14; v_call: TRBV6-6; cdr3_aa: CASRNSGGAGEQFF; cdr3_nt: TGTGCCAGCAGAAATAGCGGGGGGGCGGGAGAGCAGTTCTTC
j_call: TRBJ1-3; clone_size: NA; d_call: TRBD1; cdr3_length: 16; v_call: TRBV6-5; cdr3_aa: CASSYAAGTGVWTIYF; cdr3_nt: TGTGCCAGCAGTTACGCCGCCGGGACAGGGGTATGGACCATATATTTT
j_call: TRBJ2-1; clone_size: NA; d_call: TRBD1; cdr3_length: 18; v_call: TRBV12-3/TRBV12-4; cdr3_aa: CASSNPTSGTGADNEQIF; cdr3_nt: TGTGCCAGCAGCAACCCGACATCCGGGACAGGCGCCGACAATGAGCAGATCTTC
j_call: TRBJ2-7; clone_size: NA; d_call: NA; cdr3_length: 15; v_call: TRBV19; cdr3_aa: CDSSTRTVFSYEQYF; cdr3_nt: TGTGACAGTAGTACCCGGACAGTCTTCTCCTACGAGCAGTACTTC
j_call: TRBJ2-7; clone_size: few; d_call: NA; cdr3_length: 14; v_call: TRBV12-3/TRBV12-4; cdr3_aa: CASSFFSAGREQYF; cdr3_nt: TGTGCCAGCAGTTTTTTTTCGGCCGGCCGGGAGCAGTACTTC
j_call: TRBJ1-6; clone_size: few; d_call: NA; cdr3_length: 11; v_call: TRBV6-8; cdr3_aa: CASGTTRPLHF; cdr3_nt: TGTGCCAGCGGGACGACTAGACCCCTCCACTTT
j_call: TRBJ1-5; clone_size: NA; d_call: NA; cdr3_length: 16; v_call: TRBV2; cdr3_aa: CASSDGSSFSNQPQHF; cdr3_nt: TGTGCCAGCAGTGATGGATCTTCCTTTAGCAATCAGCCCCAGCATTTT
j_call: TRBJ2-7; clone_size: few; d_call: TRBD2; cdr3_length: 14; v_call: TRBV28; cdr3_aa: CASSSGLAEYEQYF; cdr3_nt: TGTGCCAGCAGTTCGGGACTAGCGGAATACGAGCAGTACTTC
j_call: TRBJ1-5; clone_size: few; d_call: NA; cdr3_length: 15; v_call: TRBV6-5; cdr3_aa: CASSRGIGVQQPQHF; cdr3_nt: TGTGCCAGCAGCCGCGGGATAGGGGTACAACAGCCCCAGCATTTT
j_call: TRBJ2-1; clone_size: few; d_call: TRBD2; cdr3_length: 19; v_call: TRBV27; cdr3_aa: CASSSPLAGGPHSYNEQFF; cdr3_nt: TGTGCCAGCAGTTCCCCACTAGCGGGAGGGCCCCATTCCTACAATGAGCAGTTCTTC
j_call: TRBJ1-5; clone_size: NA; d_call: NA; cdr3_length: 17; v_call: TRBV4-2; cdr3_aa: CASSPTGVADSNQPQHF; cdr3_nt: TGTGCCAGCAGCCCAACTGGGGTGGCGGATAGCAATCAGCCCCAGCATTTT
j_call: TRBJ1-2; clone_size: NA; d_call: TRBD1; cdr3_length: 15; v_call: TRBV19; cdr3_aa: CASSIEGGAGSGYTF; cdr3_nt: TGTGCCAGTAGTATAGAAGGGGGCGCCGGGAGTGGCTACACCTTC
j_call: TRBJ1-5; clone_size: few; d_call: TRBD1; cdr3_length: 15; v_call: TRBV7-9; cdr3_aa: CASSLGSGGDQPQHF; cdr3_nt: TGTGCCAGCAGCTTAGGTTCAGGGGGCGATCAGCCCCAGCATTTT
j_call: TRBJ2-3; clone_size: many; d_call: TRBD1; cdr3_length: 13; v_call: TRBV28; cdr3_aa: CASSTGGTDTQYF; cdr3_nt: TGTGCCAGCAGTACAGGGGGCACAGATACGCAGTATTTT
j_call: TRBJ2-1; clone_size: NA; d_call: TRBD1; cdr3_length: 17; v_call: TRBV28; cdr3_aa: CASRRLFGTGSYNEQFF; cdr3_nt: TGTGCCAGCAGGCGACTCTTCGGGACAGGGTCCTACAATGAGCAGTTCTTC
j_call: TRBJ1-1; clone_size: NA; d_call: NA; cdr3_length: 15; v_call: TRBV20-1; cdr3_aa: CSASNGEEDNTEAFF; cdr3_nt: TGCAGTGCTAGTAACGGGGAAGAGGATAACACTGAAGCTTTCTTT
j_call: TRBJ2-1; clone_size: NA; d_call: TRBD2; cdr3_length: 14; v_call: TRBV19; cdr3_aa: CASTPGFSGTRQFF; cdr3_nt: TGTGCCAGTACTCCGGGATTTTCCGGGACTAGACAGTTCTTC
j_call: TRBJ2-5; clone_size: few; d_call: TRBD2; cdr3_length: 16; v_call: TRBV12-3/TRBV12-4; cdr3_aa: CASSFGLAGSQETQYF; cdr3_nt: TGTGCCAGCAGTTTCGGACTAGCGGGCAGCCAAGAGACCCAGTACTTC
j_call: TRBJ1-1; clone_size: NA; d_call: TRBD1; cdr3_length: 15; v_call: TRBV14; cdr3_aa: CASSSRQGINTEAFF; cdr3_nt: TGTGCCAGCAGTTCCCGACAGGGAATTAACACTGAAGCTTTCTTT
j_call: TRBJ1-1; clone_size: NA; d_call: NA; cdr3_length: 12; v_call: TRBV20-1; cdr3_aa: CSPQGWNTEAFF; cdr3_nt: TGCAGCCCCCAGGGTTGGAACACTGAAGCTTTCTTT
j_call: TRBJ2-4; clone_size: few; d_call: NA; cdr3_length: 13; v_call: TRBV7-2; cdr3_aa: CASSLERRDIQYF; cdr3_nt: TGTGCCAGCAGCTTAGAAAGGCGCGACATTCAGTACTTC
j_call: TRBJ2-1; clone_size: NA; d_call: NA; cdr3_length: 14; v_call: TRBV19; cdr3_aa: CDSSISYRNNEQFF; cdr3_nt: TGTGACAGTAGTATATCCTACAGGAACAATGAGCAGTTCTTC
j_call: TRBJ2-2; clone_size: NA; d_call: NA; cdr3_length: 13; v_call: TRBV2; cdr3_aa: CASRGTFTGELFF; cdr3_nt: TGTGCCAGCAGAGGGACCTTCACCGGGGAGCTGTTTTTT
j_call: TRBJ1-4; clone_size: many; d_call: NA; cdr3_length: 14; v_call: TRBV7-2; cdr3_aa: CASSRALSNEKLFF; cdr3_nt: TGTGCCAGCAGCCGGGCCCTTTCTAATGAAAAACTGTTTTTT
j_call: TRBJ2-5; clone_size: few; d_call: TRBD2; cdr3_length: 16; v_call: TRBV12-3/TRBV12-4; cdr3_aa: CASSIRTSGRAETQYF; cdr3_nt: TGTGCCAGCAGCATACGGACTAGCGGGAGGGCGGAGACCCAGTACTTC
j_call: TRBJ2-6; clone_size: NA; d_call: NA; cdr3_length: 15; v_call: TRBV4-1; cdr3_aa: CASSQVASGANVLTF; cdr3_nt: TGCGCCAGCAGCCAAGTGGCCTCTGGGGCCAACGTCCTGACTTTC
j_call: TRBJ2-3; clone_size: NA; d_call: NA; cdr3_length: 15; v_call: TRBV6-2/TRBV6-3; cdr3_aa: CASSPPGENTDTQYF; cdr3_nt: TGTGCCAGCAGCCCTCCGGGAGAAAACACAGATACGCAGTATTTT
j_call: TRBJ2-7; clone_size: NA; d_call: TRBD2; cdr3_length: 16; v_call: TRBV20-1; cdr3_aa: CSFQDPIAGGSYEQYF; cdr3_nt: TGCAGTTTTCAGGACCCTATAGCGGGAGGTTCCTACGAGCAGTACTTC
j_call: TRBJ2-2; clone_size: NA; d_call: NA; cdr3_length: 13; v_call: TRBV2; cdr3_aa: CASSRLEKGELFF; cdr3_nt: TGTGCCAGCAGTAGACTCGAAAAAGGGGAGCTGTTTTTT
j_call: TRBJ1-1; clone_size: NA; d_call: NA; cdr3_length: 16; v_call: TRBV6-5; cdr3_aa: CASSYSVVAAATEAFF; cdr3_nt: TGTGCCAGCAGTTACTCAGTAGTGGCAGCCGCCACTGAAGCTTTCTTT
j_call: TRBJ2-5; clone_size: many; d_call: NA; cdr3_length: 15; v_call: TRBV11-1; cdr3_aa: CASSFWQATQETQYF; cdr3_nt: TGTGCCAGCAGCTTTTGGCAGGCAACCCAAGAGACCCAGTACTTC
j_call: TRBJ1-1; clone_size: few; d_call: TRBD1; cdr3_length: 14; v_call: TRBV19; cdr3_aa: CASRRQGRNTEAFF; cdr3_nt: TGTGCCAGTAGGCGACAGGGCCGGAACACTGAAGCTTTCTTT
j_call: TRBJ2-1; clone_size: NA; d_call: NA; cdr3_length: 14; v_call: TRBV20-1; cdr3_aa: CSATDRSSYNEQFF; cdr3_nt: TGCAGTGCTACCGACAGGAGCTCCTACAATGAGCAGTTCTTC
j_call: TRBJ1-5; clone_size: once; d_call: NA; cdr3_length: 13; v_call: TRBV5-6; cdr3_aa: CASSVGGLGAQHF; cdr3_nt: TGTGCCAGCAGCGTAGGGGGGCTGGGAGCCCAGCATTTT
j_call: TRBJ1-5; clone_size: NA; d_call: NA; cdr3_length: 14; v_call: TRBV7-8; cdr3_aa: CASRLAQMDQPQHF; cdr3_nt: TGTGCCAGCAGATTAGCCCAAATGGATCAGCCCCAGCATTTT
j_call: TRBJ1-5; clone_size: few; d_call: TRBD1; cdr3_length: 18; v_call: TRBV24-1; cdr3_aa: CATSDPTGGTGSNQPQHF; cdr3_nt: TGTGCCACCAGTGATCCCACCGGTGGGACAGGTAGCAATCAGCCCCAGCATTTT
j_call: TRBJ2-2; clone_size: few; d_call: NA; cdr3_length: 14; v_call: TRBV7-9; cdr3_aa: CASSSFSGTGELFF; cdr3_nt: TGTGCCAGCAGCTCCTTTTCGGGTACCGGGGAGCTGTTTTTT
j_call: TRBJ1-2; clone_size: NA; d_call: NA; cdr3_length: 12; v_call: TRBV6-6; cdr3_aa: CASNRWQGCYTF; cdr3_nt: TGTGCCAGCAACAGGTGGCAGGGTTGCTACACCTTC
j_call: TRBJ2-7; clone_size: few; d_call: NA; cdr3_length: 14; v_call: TRBV7-9; cdr3_aa: CASSLGTPTYEQYF; cdr3_nt: TGTGCCAGCAGCTTAGGGACACCAACCTACGAGCAGTACTTC
j_call: TRBJ2-5; clone_size: NA; d_call: TRBD1; cdr3_length: 15; v_call: TRBV6-5; cdr3_aa: CASSPTGGRKETQYF; cdr3_nt: TGTGCCAGCAGTCCCACAGGGGGCCGGAAAGAGACCCAGTACTTC
j_call: TRBJ2-3; clone_size: NA; d_call: NA; cdr3_length: 15; v_call: TRBV4-1; cdr3_aa: CASSQELAPVNTQYF; cdr3_nt: TGTGCCAGCAGCCAAGAACTGGCCCCGGTGAATACGCAGTATTTT
j_call: TRBJ2-7; clone_size: NA; d_call: NA; cdr3_length: 12; v_call: TRBV15; cdr3_aa: CATSRDLGHQYF; cdr3_nt: TGTGCCACCAGCAGAGATCTGGGACACCAGTACTTC
j_call: TRBJ2-7; clone_size: many; d_call: TRBD1; cdr3_length: 16; v_call: TRBV28; cdr3_aa: CASSLEGQGTLHEQYF; cdr3_nt: TGTGCCAGCAGTTTAGAGGGACAGGGGACATTGCACGAGCAGTACTTC
j_call: TRBJ2-3; clone_size: few; d_call: NA; cdr3_length: 16; v_call: TRBV10-3; cdr3_aa: CAISGDPAGAAHTQYF; cdr3_nt: TGTGCCATCAGCGGGGACCCGGCGGGGGCCGCCCATACGCAGTATTTT
j_call: TRBJ2-4; clone_size: few; d_call: TRBD1; cdr3_length: 16; v_call: TRBV7-4; cdr3_aa: CASSHPDREAKNIQYF; cdr3_nt: TGTGCCAGCTCCCACCCCGACAGGGAAGCCAAAAACATTCAGTACTTC
j_call: TRBJ2-3; clone_size: NA; d_call: NA; cdr3_length: 13; v_call: TRBV19; cdr3_aa: CASSPQQGDTQYF; cdr3_nt: TGTGCCAGTAGTCCCCAACAGGGAGATACGCAGTATTTT
j_call: TRBJ2-1; clone_size: NA; d_call: TRBD2; cdr3_length: 15; v_call: TRBV27; cdr3_aa: CASSLLAGALNEQFF; cdr3_nt: TGTGCCAGTTCCTTACTAGCGGGAGCCCTCAATGAGCAGTTCTTC
j_call: TRBJ2-2; clone_size: NA; d_call: TRBD2; cdr3_length: 16; v_call: TRBV2; cdr3_aa: CASSGLAGTNTGELFF; cdr3_nt: TGTGCCAGCAGTGGTCTAGCGGGAACGAACACCGGGGAGCTGTTTTTT
j_call: TRBJ2-2; clone_size: few; d_call: TRBD1; cdr3_length: 18; v_call: TRBV7-6; cdr3_aa: CASSVVQGGTTNTGELFF; cdr3_nt: TGTGCCAGCAGCGTCGTACAGGGGGGTACTACCAACACCGGGGAGCTGTTTTTT